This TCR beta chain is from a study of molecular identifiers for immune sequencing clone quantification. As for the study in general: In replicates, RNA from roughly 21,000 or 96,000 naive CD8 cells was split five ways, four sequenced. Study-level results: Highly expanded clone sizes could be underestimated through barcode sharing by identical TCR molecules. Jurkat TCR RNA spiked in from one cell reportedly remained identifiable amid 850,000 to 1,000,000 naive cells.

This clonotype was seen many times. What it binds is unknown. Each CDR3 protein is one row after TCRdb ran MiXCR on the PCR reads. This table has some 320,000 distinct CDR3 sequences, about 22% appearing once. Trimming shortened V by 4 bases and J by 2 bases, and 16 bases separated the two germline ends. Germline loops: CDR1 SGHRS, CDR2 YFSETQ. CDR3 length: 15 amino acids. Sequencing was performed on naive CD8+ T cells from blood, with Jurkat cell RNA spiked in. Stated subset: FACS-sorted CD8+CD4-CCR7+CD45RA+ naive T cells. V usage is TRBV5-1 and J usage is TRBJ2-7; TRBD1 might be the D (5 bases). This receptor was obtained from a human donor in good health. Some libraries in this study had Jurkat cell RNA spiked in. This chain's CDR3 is CASSTDPTETYEQYF. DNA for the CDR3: TGCGCCAGCAGCACCGACCCGACAGAAACCTACGAGCAGTACTTC.